This entry concerns a single T cell receptor (beta chain). This clonotype was seen at least ten times. Its antigen remains unidentified. No much larger clone exists at a distance of one base, and base qualities are not known. The source of the sample is a study of T cells in Graves' hyperthyroidism and ophthalmopathy (dated by TCRdb to about 2019). About the full investigation: Peripheral blood samples were taken at the time of initial diagnosis, prior to any treatment. TCR Vbeta CDR3 sequencing of some 140 peripheral blood samples (under 45 ophthalmopathy, 75 or so hyperthyroidism and approximately 17 progressor patients) is reported in the paper. The 75 to 100 discovery patients were divided at random into training and test sets in a 7:3 ratio. A discovery cohort of 95 to 100 patients, 43 with Graves' ophthalmopathy and fewer than 65 with stable Graves' hyperthyroidism, was used to find distinguishing TCR V-J signatures. An independent validation cohort of around 19 hyperthyroidism patients and 17 patients who later progressed to ophthalmopathy tested prospective prediction of ophthalmopathy. Thyroid tissue and blood T-cell repertoires from roughly six Graves' hyperthyroidism patients were also compared in the study. Once sampling was done, hyperthyroidism patients were given methimazole at a starting dose of 30 mg daily, whereas ophthalmopathy patients were given high-dose intravenous methylprednisolone. Study-wide findings and limitations: Sample size was not statistically predetermined, and investigators were not blinded to group allocation. In validation, the model predicted progression to ophthalmopathy a median of approximately 6.3 months before onset, with about 71% sensitivity and 72.22% specificity. In cross-validation, a model built on a 13 V-J signature told ophthalmopathy apart from stable hyperthyroidism with roughly 87% sensitivity and around 84% specificity, and in testing the same model reached 80%/75%. Most expanded thyroid clonotypes (frequency above 0.001) were also detected in blood, a finding suggesting that blood repertoires may reflect thyroid immune responses.

A patient counted as having stable Graves' hyperthyroidism if no progression to ophthalmopathy occurred over 18 months of follow-up. Hyperthyroidism patients were aged 18 to 65 years and newly diagnosed, with disease duration of less than 2 months. The study excluded patients with uncontrolled infections, other autoimmune diseases, pregnancy or lactation. Diagnoses were based on clinical symptoms, serum thyroxine and TRAb, thyroid ultrasound and orbital computed tomography. PBMCs were separated from 10 ml of fresh peripheral blood using Ficoll-Paque density gradient centrifugation. Total RNA was extracted with Trizol reagent, and quality was checked on an Agilent 2100 Bioanalyzer. Measured from the cysteine to the phenylalanine, the CDR3 is 13 residues long. Only the CDR3 region is kept as DNA, spanning 39 bases read in frame from base 1. V is pared back by 5 bases and J by 4 bases, with 12 bases lying between the germline termini. CDR1 and CDR2 (SQVTM, ANQGSEA) derive from the germline V gene.

Amplification of TCR beta CDR3 regions was carried out from RNA transcripts. The first round of RT-PCR for the TCR CDR3 was performed with the HTBI primer set and the Qiagen OneStep RT-PCR kit. Libraries were constructed in a second round of multiplex PCR, after which size selection and purification were carried out. Paired-end sequencing of the libraries was performed with 100 bp reads on an Illumina HiSeq2000. The study's processing was this. Raw data were processed with SOAPnuke, discarding reads with adapters, uncalled bases, mean Phred below 15, or no exact constant-primer or identifier match. COPE v1.2.5 was used to merge the high-quality paired reads, and each unique nucleotide sequence was defined as a clonotype. Clonotypes were aligned to IMGT TRBV, TRBD and TRBJ reference segments using MiTCR v1.1. The analysis was restricted to V-J combinations with a frequency above 0.0001, which together covered 99.2% of the repertoires. The TCS score was defined as F50 (clonal expansion) divided by E x V (chaos), with BLOSUM62-based TCRdist calculated between CDR3 peptides within each V-J. Welch's t-statistics and random forest reduced around 510 V-J features to roughly 13, which were used in a naive Bayes classifier (R e1071). In-frame beta chains were kept once TCRdb had trimmed the public reads at Q25 with fastp and called clones with MiXCR. One record per CDR3 amino acid sequence lists the most common genes and DNA. The V and J calls shown here were made by TCRdb, not taken from the authors' results. Present in this sample are hundreds of thousands of distinct CDR3 sequences, around 13% of which were seen just once. Jointly, the top ten make up roughly 10% of the sample.

The sequenced material came from blood. The receptor chain draws on TRBV29-1 and TRBJ1-5; TRBD1 is a weak D gene call, 6 bases matching. The sequence was collected from a woman between 18 and 30 years old with Graves' hyperthyroidism. The sequence in DNA is TGCAGCGTTAGGACAGCTGTTAATCAGCCCCAGCATTTT. This codes for CSVRTAVNQPQHF.